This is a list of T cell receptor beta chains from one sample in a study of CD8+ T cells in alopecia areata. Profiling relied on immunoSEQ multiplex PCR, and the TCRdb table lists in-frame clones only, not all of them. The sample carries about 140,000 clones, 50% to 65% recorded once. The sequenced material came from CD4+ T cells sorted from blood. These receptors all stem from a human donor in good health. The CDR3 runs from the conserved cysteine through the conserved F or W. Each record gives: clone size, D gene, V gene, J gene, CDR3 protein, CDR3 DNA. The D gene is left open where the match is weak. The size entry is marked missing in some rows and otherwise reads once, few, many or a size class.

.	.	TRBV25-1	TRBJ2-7	CASRGRVDEQYF	TGTGCCAGCCGCGGCAGGGTGGACGAGCAGTACTTC
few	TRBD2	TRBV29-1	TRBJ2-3	CSVGLAGVPDTQYF	TGCAGCGTTGGACTAGCGGGAGTCCCCGATACGCAGTATTTT
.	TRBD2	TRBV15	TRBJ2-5	CATSSSGSSQETQYF	TGTGCCACCAGCAGCAGCGGGAGTAGCCAAGAGACCCAGTACTTC
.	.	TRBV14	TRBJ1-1	CASSHSMPGLTFF	TGTGCCAGCAGCCACTCCATGCCAGGTCTAACTTTCTTT
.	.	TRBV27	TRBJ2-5	CASSSGPRETQYF	TGTGCCAGCAGTTCAGGACCGAGAGAGACCCAGTACTTC
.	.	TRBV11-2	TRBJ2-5	CTSSFGGSTETQYF	TGTACCAGCAGCTTTGGTGGGAGTACGGAGACCCAGTACTTC
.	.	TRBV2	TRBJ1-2	CASSGTNYGYTF	TGTGCCAGCTCCGGGACGAACTATGGCTACACCTTC
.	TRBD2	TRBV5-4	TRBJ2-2	CASSPPGGGTGELFF	TGTGCCAGCAGCCCGCCGGGCGGGGGAACCGGGGAGCTGTTTTTT
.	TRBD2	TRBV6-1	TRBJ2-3	CATQRDLTDTQYF	TGTGCCACCCAGCGGGATCTAACAGATACGCAGTATTTT
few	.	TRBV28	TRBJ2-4	CASSVSGQLAKNIQYF	TGTGCCAGCAGTGTCTCCGGACAGTTAGCCAAAAACATTCAGTACTTC
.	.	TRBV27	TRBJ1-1	CASSSRTGPAAFF	TGTGCCAGCAGTTCCCGTACCGGGCCGGCGGCTTTCTTT
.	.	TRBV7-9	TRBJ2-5	CASTGKETQYF	TGTGCCAGCACAGGGAAGGAGACCCAGTACTTC
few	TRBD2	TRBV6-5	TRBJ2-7	CASSYQTSGSWYEQYF	TGTGCCAGCAGTTACCAGACTAGCGGGAGTTGGTACGAGCAGTACTTC